The present T cell receptor beta chain was sequenced within a study of blood T cell repertoires in COVID-19. In the study overall: Sources were T cells, B-cell-depleted T cells, or PBMCs; the material itself was cDNA or gDNA.

Repertoires were generated with immunoSEQ multiplex PCR, while TCRdb's copy carries only in-frame clones and drops some. This sample carries about 380,000 clones, 85% of them seen once, and the ten largest clones take approximately 3.6%. The V and J ends lost 5 bases and 3 bases, in that order; junction bases with no gene match: 9. The CDR3 is 15 residues long. Per germline, CDR1 MNHEY and CDR2 SVGAGI. In its sample, this clone was seen once. Sequenced: peripheral blood. This clonotype was sampled from a young woman with acute or convalescent COVID-19. This chain connects TRBV6-5 to TRBJ1-2; 7 nucleotides line up with TRBD1. Here the CDR3 DNA reads TGTGCCAGCAGTACCCCTGACAGGGAGGACTATGGCTACACCTTC. This sequence encodes CASSTPDREDYGYTF.